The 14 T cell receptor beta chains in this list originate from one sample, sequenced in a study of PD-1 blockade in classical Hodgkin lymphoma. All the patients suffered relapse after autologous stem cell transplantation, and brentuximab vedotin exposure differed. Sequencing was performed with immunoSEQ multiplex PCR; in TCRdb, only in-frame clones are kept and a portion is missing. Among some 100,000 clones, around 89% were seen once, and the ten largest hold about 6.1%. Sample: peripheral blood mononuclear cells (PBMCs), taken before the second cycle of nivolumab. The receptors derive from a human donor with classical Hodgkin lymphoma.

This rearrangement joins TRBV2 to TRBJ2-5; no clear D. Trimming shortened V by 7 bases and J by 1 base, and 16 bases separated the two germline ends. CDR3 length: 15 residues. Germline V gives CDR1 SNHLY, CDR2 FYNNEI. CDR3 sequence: CASMRSTVGQETQYF. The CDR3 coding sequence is TGTGCCAGCATGAGGTCCACGGTCGGCCAAGAGACCCAGTACTTC.

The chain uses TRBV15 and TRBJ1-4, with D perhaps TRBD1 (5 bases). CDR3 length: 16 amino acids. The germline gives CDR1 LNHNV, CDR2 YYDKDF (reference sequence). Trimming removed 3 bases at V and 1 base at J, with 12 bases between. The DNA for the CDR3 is TGTGCCACCAGCAGTGGTGGGGCTCTAACTAATGAAAAACTGTTTTTT. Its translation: CATSSGGALTNEKLFF.

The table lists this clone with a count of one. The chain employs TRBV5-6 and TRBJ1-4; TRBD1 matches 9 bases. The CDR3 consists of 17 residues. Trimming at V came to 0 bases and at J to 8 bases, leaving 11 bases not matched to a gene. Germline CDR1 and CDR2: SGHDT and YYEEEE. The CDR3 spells CASSLVGQGYLQEKLFF. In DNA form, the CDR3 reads TGTGCCAGCAGCTTGGTAGGACAGGGGTATCTTCAGGAAAAACTGTTTTTT.

The CDR3 nucleotides read TGTGCCAGCACCCCGTCGGGGTTGAAACAGCCCCAGCATTTT. Its translation: CASTPSGLKQPQHF. The genes are TRBV2 and TRBJ1-5; D gene unclear. From germline, CDR1 is SNHLY and CDR2 FYNNEI. The CDR3 spans 14 residues. Trimming removed 7 bases from V and 7 bases from J, with 17 bases in between.

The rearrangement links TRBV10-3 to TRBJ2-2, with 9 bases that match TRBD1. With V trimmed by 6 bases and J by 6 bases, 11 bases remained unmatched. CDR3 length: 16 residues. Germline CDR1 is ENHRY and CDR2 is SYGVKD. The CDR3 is CAISPPGQGNAGELFF. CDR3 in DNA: TGTGCCATCAGCCCCCCGGGACAGGGTAACGCCGGGGAGCTGTTTTTT.

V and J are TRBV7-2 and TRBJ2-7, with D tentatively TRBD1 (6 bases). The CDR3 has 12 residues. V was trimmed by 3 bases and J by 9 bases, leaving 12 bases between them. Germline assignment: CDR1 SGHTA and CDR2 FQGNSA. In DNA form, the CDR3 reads TGTGCCAGCAGCTTCCAGGGGTCGGGGCAGTACTTC. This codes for CASSFQGSGQYF.

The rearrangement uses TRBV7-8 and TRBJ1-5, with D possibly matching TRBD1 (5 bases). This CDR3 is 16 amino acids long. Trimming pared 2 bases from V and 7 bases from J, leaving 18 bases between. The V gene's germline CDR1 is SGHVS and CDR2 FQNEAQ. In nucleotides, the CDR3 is TGTGCCAGCAGCTTATCCTCGGGCCTACCAGGGCAGCCCCAGCATTTT. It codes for CASSLSSGLPGQPQHF.

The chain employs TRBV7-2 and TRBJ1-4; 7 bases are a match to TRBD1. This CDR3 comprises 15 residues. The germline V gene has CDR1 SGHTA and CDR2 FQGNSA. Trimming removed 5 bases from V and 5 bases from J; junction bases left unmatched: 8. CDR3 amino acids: CASSRSGGLNEKLFF. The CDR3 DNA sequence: TGTGCCAGCAGCAGATCAGGGGGGCTGAATGAAAAACTGTTTTTT.

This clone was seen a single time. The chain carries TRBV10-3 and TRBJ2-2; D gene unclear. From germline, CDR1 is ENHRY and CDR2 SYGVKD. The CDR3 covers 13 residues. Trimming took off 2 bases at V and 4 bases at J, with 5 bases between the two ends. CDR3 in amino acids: CAISELSTGELFF. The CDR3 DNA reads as TGTGCCATCAGTGAGCTGAGCACCGGGGAGCTGTTTTTT.

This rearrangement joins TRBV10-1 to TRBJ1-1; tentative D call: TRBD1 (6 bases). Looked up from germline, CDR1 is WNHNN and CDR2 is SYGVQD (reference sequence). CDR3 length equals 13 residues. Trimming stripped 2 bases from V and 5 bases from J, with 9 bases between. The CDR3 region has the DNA TGCGCCAGCAGTGAGGAGGGGGGGACTGAAGCTTTCTTT. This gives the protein CASSEEGGTEAFF.

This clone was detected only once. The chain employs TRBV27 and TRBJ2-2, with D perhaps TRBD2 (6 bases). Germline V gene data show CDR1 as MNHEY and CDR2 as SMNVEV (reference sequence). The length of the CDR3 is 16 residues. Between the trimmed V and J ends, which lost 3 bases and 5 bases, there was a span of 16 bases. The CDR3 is CASSLGGVRRTGELFF. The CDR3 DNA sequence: TGTGCCAGCAGTTTGGGCGGGGTCAGAAGGACCGGGGAGCTGTTTTTT.

The CDR3 sequence is CASSFRDRFQEQYF. The CDR3 DNA follows: TGTGCCAGCAGCTTCCGGGACAGGTTTCAAGAGCAGTACTTC. The rearrangement links TRBV5-6 to TRBJ2-7; the match to TRBD1 covers 8 bases. The CDR3 consists of 14 residues. Germline V lookup: CDR1 SGHDT, CDR2 YYEEEE. The J segment lost 7 bases and the V segment lost 2 bases, leaving 8 bases of the junction unmatched.

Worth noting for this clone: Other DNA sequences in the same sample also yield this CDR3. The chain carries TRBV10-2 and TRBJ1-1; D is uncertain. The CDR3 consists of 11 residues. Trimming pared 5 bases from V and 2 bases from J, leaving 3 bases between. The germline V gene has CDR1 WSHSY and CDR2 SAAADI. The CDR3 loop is CASSLNTEAFF. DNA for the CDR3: TGCGCCAGCAGTTTAAACACTGAAGCTTTCTTT.

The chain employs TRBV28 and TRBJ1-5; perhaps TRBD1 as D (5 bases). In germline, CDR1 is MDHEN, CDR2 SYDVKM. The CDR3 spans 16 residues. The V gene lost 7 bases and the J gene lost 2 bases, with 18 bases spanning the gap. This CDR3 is CASKTAERGGNQPQHF. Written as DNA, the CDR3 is TGTGCCAGCAAGACGGCTGAAAGGGGTGGCAATCAGCCCCAGCATTTT.